This TCR beta chain stems from a study of cytomegalovirus exposure and HLA in healthy donors. Whole-study results and caveats: Researchers counted roughly 160 TCR beta chains as cytomegalovirus-associated.

Produced via immunoSEQ multiplex PCR; TCRdb's table is partial and in-frame only. The sample consists of under 85,000 clones, approximately 94% of them appearing once. In the case of this clone: What it recognizes is unknown.

Input material: PBMCs. The source of this sequence is a woman aged 18-35 years in good health and CMV-seropositive.

The CDR3 reads CASSIDLNYRSNQPQHF. CDR3 nucleotide sequence: TGTGCCAGTAGTATAGACCTGAATTATCGGAGCAATCAGCCCCAGCATTTT. The chain couples TRBV19 to TRBJ1-5; the D is unclear. CDR1 and CDR2 (germline): LNHDA, SQIVND (reference sequence). The V end lost 0 bases, the J end lost 1 base, and 13 bases lay between the germline ends. This CDR3 has 17 amino acids.